Shown below are 7 T cell receptor beta chains from a single sample sequenced in a study of T cell responses to AZD1222 COVID-19 vaccine. The table came from immunoSEQ multiplex PCR; TCRdb's copy has only in-frame clones and leaves some out. In the table there are 89,000 or so clones, 80% to 90% of which are singletons. The source was peripheral blood, collected on day 0 of AZD1222 vaccination. The receptors derive from an adult in good health.

J is TRBJ2-5 and V is TRBV6-2 or TRBV6-3; weak D call: TRBD2 (7 bases). The CDR3 consists of 16 residues. CDR1 is MNHEY and CDR2 is SVGEGT in the germline V gene. Trimming took off 1 base at V and 1 base at J, with 13 bases between the two ends. In nucleotides, the CDR3 is TGTGCCAGCAGTTACTGGGAAGGGGGGGGCCAAGAGACCCAGTACTTC. Its protein product is CASSYWEGGGQETQYF.

The rearrangement uses TRBV2 and TRBJ1-4, with D perhaps matching TRBD1 (5 bases). Trimming took off 3 bases at V and 3 bases at J, with 11 bases between the two ends. The CDR3 runs to 15 residues. Germline V gene sequence: CDR1 SNHLY, CDR2 FYNNEI. The CDR3 spells CASSESGGPNEKLFF. In nucleotides, the CDR3 is TGTGCCAGCAGTGAGTCGGGGGGACCTAATGAAAAACTGTTTTTT.

This chain uses TRBV19 with TRBJ1-5, with a possible D match to TRBD1 (6 bases). The V gene lost 3 bases and the J gene lost 7 bases, with 19 bases spanning the gap. This CDR3 region has 16 residues. CDR1 LNHDA and CDR2 SQIVND come from the germline V gene (reference sequence). The CDR3 here is CASSIPAGAGLQPQHF. Here the CDR3 DNA reads TGTGCCAGTAGTATCCCGGCGGGGGCAGGGCTGCAGCCCCAGCATTTT.

The CDR3 is CASSRAGESYEQYF. The CDR3 coding sequence is TGTGCCAGCAGCAGGGCAGGGGAATCCTACGAGCAGTACTTC. The V call is TRBV6-5, the J call TRBJ2-7; D may be TRBD1 (6 bases). V lost 6 bases and J 1 base, leaving 13 bases between the germline ends. The CDR3 contains 14 residues. Germline values: CDR1 MNHEY, CDR2 SVGAGI.

The chain combines TRBV27 with TRBJ1-6; D is perhaps TRBD1 (5 bases). Germline V gene sequence: CDR1 MNHEY, CDR2 SMNVEV (reference sequence). The CDR3 sequence is 13 residues long. V shed 0 bases and J shed 11 bases, with 8 bases lying between them. In DNA, the CDR3 is TGTGCCAGCAGTTTATCTCCAGGGACACCCCTCCACTTT. Protein: CASSLSPGTPLHF.

This clone was counted a single time. V usage is TRBV29-1 and J usage is TRBJ2-7; D not certain. Trimming cost V 4 bases and J 3 bases, with 10 bases left between them. The CDR3 is 12 residues long. Germline-derived CDR1 and CDR2 are SQVTM and ANQGSEA. The CDR3 region is CSVAPTSYEQYF. The CDR3 DNA reads TGCAGCGTTGCCCCGACGAGCTACGAGCAGTACTTC.

The chain recombines TRBV9 with TRBJ2-1; 7 bases agree with TRBD1. The CDR3 spans 15 residues. The trim removed 0 bases at V and 5 bases at J, leaving 5 bases unmatched. Germline V gene lookup returns CDR1 SGDLS and CDR2 YYNGEE. DNA for the CDR3: TGTGCCAGCAGCGTAGGGGGACAGACCCACAATGAGCAGTTCTTC. This encodes CASSVGGQTHNEQFF.